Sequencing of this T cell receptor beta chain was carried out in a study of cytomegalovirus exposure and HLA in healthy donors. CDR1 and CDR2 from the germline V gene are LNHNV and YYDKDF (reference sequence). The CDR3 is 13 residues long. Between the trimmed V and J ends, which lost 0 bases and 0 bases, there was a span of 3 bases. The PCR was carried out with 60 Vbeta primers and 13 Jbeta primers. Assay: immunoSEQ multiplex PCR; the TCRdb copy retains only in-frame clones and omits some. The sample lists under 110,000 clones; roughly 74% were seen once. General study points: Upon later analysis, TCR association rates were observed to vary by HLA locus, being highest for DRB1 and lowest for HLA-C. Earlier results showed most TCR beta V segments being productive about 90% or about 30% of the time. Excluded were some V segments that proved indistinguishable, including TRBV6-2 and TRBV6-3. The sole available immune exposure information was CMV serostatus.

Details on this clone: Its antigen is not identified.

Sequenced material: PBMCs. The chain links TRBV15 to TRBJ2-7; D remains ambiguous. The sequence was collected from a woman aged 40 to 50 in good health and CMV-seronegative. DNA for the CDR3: TGTGCCACCAGCAGAGACTACTCCTACGAGCAGTACTTC. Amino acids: CATSRDYSYEQYF.